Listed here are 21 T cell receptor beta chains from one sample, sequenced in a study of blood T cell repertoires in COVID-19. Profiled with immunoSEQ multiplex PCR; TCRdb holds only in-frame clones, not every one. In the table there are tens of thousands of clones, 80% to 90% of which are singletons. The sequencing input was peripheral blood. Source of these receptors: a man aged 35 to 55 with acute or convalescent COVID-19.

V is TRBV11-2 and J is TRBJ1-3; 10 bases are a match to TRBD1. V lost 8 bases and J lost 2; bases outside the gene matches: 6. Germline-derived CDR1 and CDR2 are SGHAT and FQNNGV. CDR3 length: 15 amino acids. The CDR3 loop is CASGTGVVTGNTIYF. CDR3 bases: TGTGCCAGCGGGACAGGGGTGGTTACTGGAAACACCATATATTTT. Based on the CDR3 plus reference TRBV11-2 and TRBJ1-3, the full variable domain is EAGVAQSPRYKIIEKRQSVAFWCNPISGHATLYWYQQILGQGPKLLIQFQNNGVVDDSQLPKDRFSAERLKGVDSTLKIQPAKLEDSAVYLCASGTGVVTGNTIYFGEGSWLTVV.

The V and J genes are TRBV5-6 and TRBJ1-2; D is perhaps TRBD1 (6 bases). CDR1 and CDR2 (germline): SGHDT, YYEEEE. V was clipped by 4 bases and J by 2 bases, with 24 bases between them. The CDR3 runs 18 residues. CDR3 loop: CASSLLTGMGQINYGYTF. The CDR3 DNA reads TGTGCCAGCAGCCTTCTTACAGGGATGGGCCAAATAAACTATGGCTACACCTTC.

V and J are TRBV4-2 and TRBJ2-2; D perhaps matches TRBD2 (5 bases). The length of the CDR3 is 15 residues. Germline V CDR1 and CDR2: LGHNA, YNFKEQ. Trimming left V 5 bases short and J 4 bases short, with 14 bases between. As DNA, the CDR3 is TGTGCCAGCAGCTTAGTCGGGGAAGGCACCGGGGAGCTGTTTTTT. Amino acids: CASSLVGEGTGELFF.

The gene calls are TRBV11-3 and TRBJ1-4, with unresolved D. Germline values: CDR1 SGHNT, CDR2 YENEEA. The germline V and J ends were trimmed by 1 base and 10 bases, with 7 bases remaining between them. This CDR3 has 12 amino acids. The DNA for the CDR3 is TGTGCCAGCAGCTTAGGGGGAGGAAAACTGTTTTTT. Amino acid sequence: CASSLGGGKLFF. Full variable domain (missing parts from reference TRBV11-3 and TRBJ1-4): EAGVVQSPRYKIIEKKQPVAFWCNPISGHNTLYWYLQNLGQGPELLIRYENEEAVDDSQLPKDRFSAERLKGVDSTLKIQPAELGDSAVYLCASSLGGGKLFFGSGTQLSVL.

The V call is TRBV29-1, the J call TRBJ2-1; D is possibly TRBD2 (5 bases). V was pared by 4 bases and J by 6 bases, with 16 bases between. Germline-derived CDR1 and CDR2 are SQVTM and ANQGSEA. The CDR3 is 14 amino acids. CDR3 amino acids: CSVVRLTPSNEQFF. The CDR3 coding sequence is TGCAGCGTTGTTCGACTAACGCCTAGCAATGAGCAGTTCTTC.

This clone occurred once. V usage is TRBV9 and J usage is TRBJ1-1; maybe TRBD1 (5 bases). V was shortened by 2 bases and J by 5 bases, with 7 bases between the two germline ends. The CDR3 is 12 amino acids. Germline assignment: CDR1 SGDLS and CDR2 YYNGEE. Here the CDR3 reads CASSVQGTEAFF. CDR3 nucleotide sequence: TGTGCCAGCAGCGTCCAGGGAACTGAAGCTTTCTTT.

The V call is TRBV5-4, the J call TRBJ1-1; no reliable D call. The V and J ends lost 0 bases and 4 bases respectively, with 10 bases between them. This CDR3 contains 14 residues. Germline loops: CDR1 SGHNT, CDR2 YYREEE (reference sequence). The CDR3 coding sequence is TGTGCCAGCAGCTTGGGCTGGCAGGCCACTGAAGCTTTCTTT. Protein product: CASSLGWQATEAFF.

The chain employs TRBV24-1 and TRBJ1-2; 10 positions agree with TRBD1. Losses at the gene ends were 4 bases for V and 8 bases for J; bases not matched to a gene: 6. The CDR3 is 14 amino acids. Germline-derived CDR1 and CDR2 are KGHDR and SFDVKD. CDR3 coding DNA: TGTGCCACCAGTGACAAAGGACAGGGGGGAGGCTACACCTTC. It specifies CATSDKGQGGGYTF.

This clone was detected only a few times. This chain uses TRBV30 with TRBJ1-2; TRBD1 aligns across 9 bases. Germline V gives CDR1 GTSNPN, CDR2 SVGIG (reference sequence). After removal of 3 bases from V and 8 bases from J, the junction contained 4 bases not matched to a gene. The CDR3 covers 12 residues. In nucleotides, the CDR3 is TGTGCCTGGAGGGGACAGGGTGGAGGCTACACCTTC. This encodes CAWRGQGGGYTF.

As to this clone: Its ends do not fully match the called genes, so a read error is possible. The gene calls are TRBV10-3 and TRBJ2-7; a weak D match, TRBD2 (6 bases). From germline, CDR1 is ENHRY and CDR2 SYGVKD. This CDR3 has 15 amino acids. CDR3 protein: CAISESETRGYGQYF. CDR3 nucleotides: TGTGCCATCAGTGAGTCGGAGACTAGAGGGTACGGGCAGTACTTC.

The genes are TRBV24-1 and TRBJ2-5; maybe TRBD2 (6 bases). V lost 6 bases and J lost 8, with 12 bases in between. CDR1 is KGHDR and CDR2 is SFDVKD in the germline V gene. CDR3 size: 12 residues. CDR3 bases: TGTGCCACCAGTTTCGACGCGGGAACCCAGTACTTC. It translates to CATSFDAGTQYF.

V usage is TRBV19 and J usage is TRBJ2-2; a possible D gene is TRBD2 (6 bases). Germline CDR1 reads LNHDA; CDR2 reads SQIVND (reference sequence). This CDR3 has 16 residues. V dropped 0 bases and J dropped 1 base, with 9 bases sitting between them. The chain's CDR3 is CASSIEGAGNTGELFF. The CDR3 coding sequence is TGTGCCAGTAGTATAGAAGGAGCGGGGAACACCGGGGAGCTGTTTTTT. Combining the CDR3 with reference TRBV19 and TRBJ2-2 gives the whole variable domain DGGITQSPKYLFRKEGQNVTLSCEQNLNHDAMYWYRQDPGQGLRLIYYSQIVNDFQKGDIAEGYSVSREKKESFPLTVTSAQKNPTAFYLCASSIEGAGNTGELFFGEGSRLTVL.

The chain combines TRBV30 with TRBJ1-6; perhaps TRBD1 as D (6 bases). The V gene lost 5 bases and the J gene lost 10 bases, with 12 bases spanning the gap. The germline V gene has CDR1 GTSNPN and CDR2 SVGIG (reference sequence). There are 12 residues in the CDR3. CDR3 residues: CAWGGGGSPLHF. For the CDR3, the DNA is TGTGCCTGGGGTGGGGGCGGCTCACCCCTCCACTTT.

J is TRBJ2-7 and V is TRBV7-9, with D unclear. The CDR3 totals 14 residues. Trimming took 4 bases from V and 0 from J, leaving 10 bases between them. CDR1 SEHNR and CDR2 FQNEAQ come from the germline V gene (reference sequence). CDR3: CASSSGYPSYEQYF. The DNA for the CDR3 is TGTGCCAGCAGCTCCGGGTATCCCTCCTACGAGCAGTACTTC.

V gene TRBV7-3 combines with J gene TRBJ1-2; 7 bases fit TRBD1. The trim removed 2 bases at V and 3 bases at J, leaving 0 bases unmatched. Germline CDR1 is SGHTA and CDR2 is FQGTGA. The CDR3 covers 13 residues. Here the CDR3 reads CASSLGQDYGYTF. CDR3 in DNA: TGTGCCAGCAGCTTAGGACAGGACTATGGCTACACCTTC.

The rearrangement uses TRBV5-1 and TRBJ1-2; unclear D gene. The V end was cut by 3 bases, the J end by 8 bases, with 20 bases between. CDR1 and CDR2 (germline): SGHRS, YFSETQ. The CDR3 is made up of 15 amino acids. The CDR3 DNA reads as TGCGCCAGCAGCTCGGACGGGAAGTTGGTAGGAGGCTACACCTTC. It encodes CASSSDGKLVGGYTF.

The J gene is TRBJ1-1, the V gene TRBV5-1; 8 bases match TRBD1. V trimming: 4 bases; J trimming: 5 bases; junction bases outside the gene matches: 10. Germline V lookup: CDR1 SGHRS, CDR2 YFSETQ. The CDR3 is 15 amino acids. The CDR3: CASSEITGGGTEAFF. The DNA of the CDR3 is TGCGCCAGCAGCGAAATTACAGGGGGTGGTACTGAAGCTTTCTTT.

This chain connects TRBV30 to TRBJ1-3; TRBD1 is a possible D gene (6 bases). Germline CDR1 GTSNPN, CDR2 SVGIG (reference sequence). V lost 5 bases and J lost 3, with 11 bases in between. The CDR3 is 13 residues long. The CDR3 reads CAWGQNIGNTIYF. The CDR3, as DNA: TGTGCCTGGGGACAGAACATTGGAAACACCATATATTTT.

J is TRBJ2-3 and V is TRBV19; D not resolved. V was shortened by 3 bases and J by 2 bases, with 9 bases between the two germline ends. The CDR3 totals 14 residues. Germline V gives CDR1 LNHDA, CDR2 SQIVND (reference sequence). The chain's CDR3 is CASSIGLNTDTQYF. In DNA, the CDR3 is TGTGCCAGTAGTATTGGGCTCAACACAGATACGCAGTATTTT.

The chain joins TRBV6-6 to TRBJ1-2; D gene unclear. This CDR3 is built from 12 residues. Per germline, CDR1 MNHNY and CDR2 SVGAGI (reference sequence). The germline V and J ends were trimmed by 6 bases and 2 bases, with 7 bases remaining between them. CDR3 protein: CASRSQNYGYTF. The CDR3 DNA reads TGTGCCAGCAGGTCGCAGAACTATGGCTACACCTTC.

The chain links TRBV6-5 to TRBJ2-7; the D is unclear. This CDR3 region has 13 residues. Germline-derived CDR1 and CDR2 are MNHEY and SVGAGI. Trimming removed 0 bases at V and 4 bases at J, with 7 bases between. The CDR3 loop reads CASSYSVLYEQYF. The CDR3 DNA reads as TGTGCCAGCAGTTACTCTGTACTTTACGAGCAGTACTTC.